This TCR beta chain was identified in a study of cytomegalovirus exposure and HLA in healthy donors. Trimming stripped 3 bases from V and 6 bases from J, with 11 bases between. Germline V gives CDR1 SGHTA, CDR2 FQGTGA. This CDR3 spans 14 amino acids. 13 Jbeta primers and 60 Vbeta primers were used for the PCR. Clones were read by immunoSEQ multiplex PCR, and TCRdb kept only the in-frame ones, dropping some. Among more than 110,000 clones, 60% to 85% were seen once, and the ten largest hold less than 1.5%. Study-level findings and limits: The authors confirmed in vitro that three CMV-associated chains were specific for CMV antigens. Rarity marked most TCR sequences, yet some public TCRs occurred in many donors. When analyzed later, a missense DCLRE1C variant was found to be linked to TCR beta V- and J-gene trimming.

Unrecorded immune exposure was likely among donors, who were nominally healthy when sampled. A remark on this clone: Its antigen is currently unknown.

The sequenced material came from PBMCs. The gene calls are TRBV7-3 and TRBJ2-2, with a weak D call TRBD2 (5 bases). The sequence was collected from a male donor in good health and CMV-seropositive. The CDR3 protein is CASSFTSGAGELFF. The CDR3 nucleotides read TGTGCCAGCAGCTTTACGAGCGGAGCCGGGGAGCTGTTTTTT.